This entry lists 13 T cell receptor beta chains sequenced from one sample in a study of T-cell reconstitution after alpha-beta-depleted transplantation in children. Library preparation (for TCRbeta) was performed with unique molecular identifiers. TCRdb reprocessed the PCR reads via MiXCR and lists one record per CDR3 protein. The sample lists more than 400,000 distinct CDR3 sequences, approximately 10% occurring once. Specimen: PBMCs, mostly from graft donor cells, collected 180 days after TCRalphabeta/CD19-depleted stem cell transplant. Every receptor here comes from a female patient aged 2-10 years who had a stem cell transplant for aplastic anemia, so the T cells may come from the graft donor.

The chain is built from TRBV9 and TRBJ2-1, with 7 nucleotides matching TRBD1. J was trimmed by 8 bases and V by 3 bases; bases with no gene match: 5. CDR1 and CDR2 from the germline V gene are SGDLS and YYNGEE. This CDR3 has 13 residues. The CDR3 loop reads CASSARDSHEQFF. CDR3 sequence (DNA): TGTGCCAGCAGCGCTAGGGACAGCCATGAGCAGTTCTTC.

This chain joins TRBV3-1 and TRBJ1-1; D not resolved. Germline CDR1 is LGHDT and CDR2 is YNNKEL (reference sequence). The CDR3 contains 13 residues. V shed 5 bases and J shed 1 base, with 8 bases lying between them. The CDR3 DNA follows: TGTGCCAGCAGCTCCCCAGGGAACACTGAAGCTTTCTTT. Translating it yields CASSSPGNTEAFF.

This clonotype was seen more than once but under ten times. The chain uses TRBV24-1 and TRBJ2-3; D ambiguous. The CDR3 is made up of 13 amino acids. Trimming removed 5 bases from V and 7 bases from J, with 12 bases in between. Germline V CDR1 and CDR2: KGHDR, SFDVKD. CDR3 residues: CATSAPYDYTQYF. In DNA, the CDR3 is TGTGCCACCAGTGCCCCTTACGACTATACGCAGTATTTT.

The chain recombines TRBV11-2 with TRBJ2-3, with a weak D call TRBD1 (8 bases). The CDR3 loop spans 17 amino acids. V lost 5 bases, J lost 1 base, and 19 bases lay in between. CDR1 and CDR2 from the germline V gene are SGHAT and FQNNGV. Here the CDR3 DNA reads TGTGCCAGCAGCGTAACTAGACAGGGGAGGGGCACAGATACGCAGTATTTT. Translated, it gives CASSVTRQGRGTDTQYF.

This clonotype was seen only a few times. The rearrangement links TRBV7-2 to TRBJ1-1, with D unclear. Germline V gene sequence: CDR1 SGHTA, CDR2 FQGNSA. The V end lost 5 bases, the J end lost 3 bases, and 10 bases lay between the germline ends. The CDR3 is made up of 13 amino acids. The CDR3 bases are TGTGCCAGCAGCCTTATGAGGGACACTGAAGCTTTCTTT. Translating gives CASSLMRDTEAFF.

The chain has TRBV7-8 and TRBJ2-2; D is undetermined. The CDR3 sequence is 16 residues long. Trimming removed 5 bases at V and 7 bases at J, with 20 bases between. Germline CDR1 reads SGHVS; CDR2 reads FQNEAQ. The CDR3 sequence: CASSVPGSPDGGELFF. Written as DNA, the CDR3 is TGTGCCAGCAGCGTTCCCGGGTCCCCGGATGGCGGGGAGCTGTTTTTT.

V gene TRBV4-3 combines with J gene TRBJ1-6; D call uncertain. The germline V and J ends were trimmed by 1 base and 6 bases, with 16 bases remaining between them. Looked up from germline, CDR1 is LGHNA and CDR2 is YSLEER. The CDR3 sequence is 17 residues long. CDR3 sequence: CASSQGPVGQTNSPLHF. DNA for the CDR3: TGCGCCAGCAGCCAAGGCCCGGTTGGCCAAACTAATTCACCCCTCCACTTT.

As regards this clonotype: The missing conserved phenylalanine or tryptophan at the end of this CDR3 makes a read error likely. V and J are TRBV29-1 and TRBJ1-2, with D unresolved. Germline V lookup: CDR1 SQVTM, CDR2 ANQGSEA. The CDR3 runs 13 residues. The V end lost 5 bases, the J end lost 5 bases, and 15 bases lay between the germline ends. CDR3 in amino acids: CSVIGHTKYGYTL. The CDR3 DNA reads TGCAGCGTTATAGGTCATACCAAATATGGCTACACCTTG.

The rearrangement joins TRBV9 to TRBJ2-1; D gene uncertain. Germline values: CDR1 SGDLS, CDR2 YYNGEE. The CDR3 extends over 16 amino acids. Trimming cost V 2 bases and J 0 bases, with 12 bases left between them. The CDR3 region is CASSVLSRSSYNEQFF. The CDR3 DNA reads TGTGCCAGCAGCGTTTTGAGCCGAAGCTCCTACAATGAGCAGTTCTTC.

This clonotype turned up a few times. The CDR3 nucleotides are TGTGCCAGCAGCCTTCGGGACAGGTCCTACGAGCAGTACGTC. The encoded protein is CASSLRDRSYEQYV. The chain carries TRBV5-5 and TRBJ2-7, with 8 bases matching TRBD1. The CDR3 has 14 amino acids. CDR1 and CDR2 (germline): SGHKS, YYEKEE (reference sequence). Trimming removed 4 bases from V and 1 base from J; junction bases left unmatched: 4.

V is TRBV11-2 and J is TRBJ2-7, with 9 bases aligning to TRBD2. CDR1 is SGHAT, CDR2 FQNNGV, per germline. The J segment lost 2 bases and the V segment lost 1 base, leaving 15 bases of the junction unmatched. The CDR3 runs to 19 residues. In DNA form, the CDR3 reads TGTGCCAGCAGCTTAGTTACTAGCGGGCCCTTCATCTCGCCCTACGAGCAGTACTTC. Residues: CASSLVTSGPFISPYEQYF.

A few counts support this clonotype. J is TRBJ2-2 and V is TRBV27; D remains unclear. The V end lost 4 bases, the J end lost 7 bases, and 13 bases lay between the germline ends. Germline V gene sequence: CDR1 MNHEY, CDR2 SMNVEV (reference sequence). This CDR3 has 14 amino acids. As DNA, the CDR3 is TGTGCCAGCAGTTACCGCCCCGTCCACGGGGAGCTGTTTTTT. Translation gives CASSYRPVHGELFF.

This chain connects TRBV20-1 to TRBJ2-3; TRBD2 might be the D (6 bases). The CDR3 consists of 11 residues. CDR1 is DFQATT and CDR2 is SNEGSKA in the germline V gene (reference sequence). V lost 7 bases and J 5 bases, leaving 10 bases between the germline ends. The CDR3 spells CSGRGGDTQYF. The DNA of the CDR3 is TGCAGTGGGAGGGGAGGAGATACGCAGTATTTT.